The 10 T cell receptor beta chains presented below share a single source sample, sequenced in a study of T cells in localized non-small cell lung cancer. Assay: immunoSEQ multiplex PCR; the TCRdb copy retains only in-frame clones and omits some. This table has just over 1,400 clones, around 26% appearing once. Sequencing used normal lung tissue next to the tumor, obtained before any cancer treatment. Source of these receptors: a woman between 18 and 55 years old with stage III lung adenocarcinoma.

This clone was seen more than once but under ten times. The chain couples TRBV6-8 to TRBJ1-3, with unresolved D. The germline V gene has CDR1 MNHGY and CDR2 SAAAGT. Trimming removed 7 bases from V and 4 bases from J, with 17 bases in between. The CDR3 contains 15 residues. CDR3 protein: CASTPGFLGGNTIYF. CDR3 nucleotide sequence: TGTGCCAGCACCCCGGGATTTCTTGGGGGAAACACCATATATTTT.

The rearrangement links TRBV6-1 to TRBJ2-3; D is possibly TRBD2 (6 bases). V lost 0 bases to trimming and J lost 1 base, with 11 bases between them. Germline CDR1 and CDR2: MNHNS and SASEGT. CDR3 length: 16 residues. CDR3 sequence (DNA): TGTGCCAGCAGTGAAGCGCGGCGGGGAGGCACAGATACGCAGTATTTT. Amino acids: CASSEARRGGTDTQYF.

The CDR3 DNA reads TGTGCCAGTAGCTCGACTAGCTCCTACAATGAGCAGTTCTTC. Amino acids: CASSSTSSYNEQFF. The rearrangement uses TRBV19 and TRBJ2-1; maybe TRBD2 (6 bases). This CDR3 is built from 14 residues. Per germline, CDR1 LNHDA and CDR2 SQIVND (reference sequence). The V end was cut by 6 bases, the J end by 0 bases, with 9 bases between.

This clone was detected only a few times. The rearrangement links TRBV11-3 to TRBJ2-3; 13 bases are shared with TRBD2. The CDR3 contains 18 residues. Germline V gives CDR1 SGHNT, CDR2 YENEEA. Unmatched junction bases numbered 8, after V lost 5 bases and J lost 0 bases. CDR3 protein: CASSPGTSGARSTDTQYF. The CDR3, as DNA: TGTGCCAGCAGCCCCGGGACTAGCGGGGCTCGTAGCACAGATACGCAGTATTTT.

The chain carries TRBV29-1 and TRBJ1-1; D gene uncertain. The germline gives CDR1 SQVTM, CDR2 ANQGSEA. V was cut by 1 base and J by 0 bases, with 6 bases left in between. This CDR3 comprises 13 residues. The CDR3 is CSVEGAMNTEAFF. CDR3 coding DNA: TGCAGCGTTGAAGGGGCAATGAACACTGAAGCTTTCTTT. Full variable domain (remainder filled in from reference TRBV29-1 and TRBJ1-1): SAVISQKPSRDICQRGTSLTIQCQVDSQVTMMFWYRQQPGQSLTLIATANQGSEATYESGFVIDKFPISRPNLTFSTLTVSNMSPEDSSIYLCSVEGAMNTEAFFGQGTRLTVV.

This clone is termed large. V gene TRBV6-8 combines with J gene TRBJ1-4; D perhaps matches TRBD1 (5 bases). Germline V gives CDR1 MNHGY, CDR2 SAAAGT. This CDR3 has 14 amino acids. The ends were cut back, 5 bases at V and 5 bases at J, with 12 bases in the middle. The CDR3 is CASSPGTENEKLFF. DNA for the CDR3: TGTGCCAGCAGTCCCGGGACCGAGAATGAAAAACTGTTTTTT.

The J gene is TRBJ1-3, the V gene TRBV9, with no clear D. Per the germline V gene, CDR1 is SGDLS and CDR2 is YYNGEE. The CDR3 extends over 14 amino acids. The ends were cut back, 4 bases at V and 0 bases at J, with 8 bases in the middle. The CDR3 nucleotides are TGTGCCAGCAGCCCTCCCCCCTCTGGAAACACCATATATTTT. Its protein product is CASSPPPSGNTIYF.

This chain joins TRBV9 and TRBJ2-3, with TRBD2 matching over 13 bases. V gave up 0 bases and J gave up 6 bases; unmatched junction bases: 1. This CDR3 spans 15 amino acids. Germline V gene lookup returns CDR1 SGDLS and CDR2 YYNGEE. CDR3 sequence (DNA): TGTGCCAGCAGCGTAGTGGGACTAGCGGGGGATACGCAGTATTTT. This gives the protein CASSVVGLAGDTQYF.

The chain is built from TRBV6-8 and TRBJ2-5; perhaps TRBD2 as D (5 bases). V was trimmed by 6 bases and J by 4 bases, leaving 12 bases between them. The CDR3 has 13 amino acids. CDR1 is MNHGY and CDR2 is SAAAGT in the germline V gene. The DNA for the CDR3 is TGTGCCAGCAGGTATAGCGAGCGAGAGACCCAGTACTTC. Residues: CASRYSERETQYF.

The genes are TRBV19 and TRBJ2-2; D not resolved. Germline CDR1 LNHDA, CDR2 SQIVND (reference sequence). Deletions cut 5 bases from V and 2 bases from J, with 15 bases between. CDR3 size: 16 residues. CDR3 DNA sequence: TGTGCCAGTAGTCCGGAGTTGGGAACAAACACCGGGGAGCTGTTTTTT. Residues: CASSPELGTNTGELFF.